What follows are 19 T cell receptor beta chains derived from one specimen sequenced in a study of blood T cells in healthy people across ages. For the second PCR, which ran for about 6 to 11 cycles, a sample-barcoded 5' primer and a J-beta primer mix were used. TCRdb re-derived calls from the 5' RACE reads in MiXCR, one entry per CDR3 protein. The sample has hundreds of thousands of distinct CDR3 sequences, more than 40% seen once. Sequencing used blood. Every receptor here comes from a woman aged 60 to 75 in good health.

This sequence joins TRBV9 and TRBJ2-1; D perhaps matches TRBD2 (5 bases). The J call may be faulty, since TRBJ2-7 better matches the DNA end. CDR3 length: 16 residues. CDR1 and CDR2 from the germline V gene are SGDLS and YYNGEE. This CDR3 is CASSVASLSSYNEQYF. DNA for the CDR3: TGTGCCAGCAGCGTAGCTAGCCTGAGCTCCTACAATGAGCAGTACTTC.

V gene TRBV28 combines with J gene TRBJ2-7; 7 bases map to TRBD1. With 6 bases clipped from V and 4 bases from J, the junction kept 6 bases outside the gene matches. There are 13 residues in the CDR3. Germline lookup yields CDR1 MDHEN and CDR2 SYDVKM. The chain's CDR3 is CASRMTGMYEQYF. The CDR3 nucleotides are TGTGCCAGCAGGATGACAGGGATGTACGAGCAGTACTTC.

The chain joins TRBV14 to TRBJ1-2; 7 nucleotides match TRBD1. This CDR3 has 15 amino acids. Germline V gene sequence: CDR1 SGHDN, CDR2 FVKESK. Unmatched junction bases numbered 12, after V lost 6 bases and J lost 5 bases. CDR3 sequence reads: CASSRGGQSIYGYTF. The DNA for the CDR3 is TGTGCCAGCAGTCGAGGGGGACAGAGCATTTATGGCTACACCTTC.

This chain joins TRBV7-2 and TRBJ1-5; a possible D gene is TRBD1 (5 bases). The ends were cut back, 2 bases at V and 1 base at J, with 12 bases in the middle. This CDR3 is 16 amino acids long. Germline V gene lookup returns CDR1 SGHTA and CDR2 FQGNSA. Written as DNA, the CDR3 is TGTGCCAGCAGCTTACGCTCAGGGATGAGCAATCAGCCCCAGCATTTT. This sequence encodes CASSLRSGMSNQPQHF.

The chain combines TRBV20-1 with TRBJ2-1, with 13 bases fitting TRBD2. Near its end, the DNA agrees better with TRBJ2-7, so the J call may be wrong. CDR3 size: 15 residues. CDR1 and CDR2 from the germline V gene are DFQATT and SNEGSKA (reference sequence). The CDR3 DNA reads TGCAGTGCGACTAGCGGGAGGCTTAGCTACAATGAGCAGTACTTC. Residues: CSATSGRLSYNEQYF.

As for this clonotype: A read error may produce the germline difference seen at one junction end. V and J are TRBV5-1 and TRBJ2-5; 7 bases match TRBD1. Germline values: CDR1 SGHRS, CDR2 YFSETQ. The CDR3 is 15 amino acids. The CDR3 sequence: CTSSAGTAFQETQYF. The CDR3 DNA sequence: TGCACCAGCAGCGCCGGGACAGCCTTCCAAGAGACCCAGTACTTC.

The rearrangement links TRBV28 to TRBJ2-4, with D possibly matching TRBD1 (5 bases). The J call may be in error: the DNA end matches TRBJ2-7 better. Germline CDR1 reads MDHEN; CDR2 reads SYDVKM. This CDR3 is 15 amino acids long. Here the CDR3 DNA reads TGTGCCAGCCGTGGGGCGACTGGAACTATCTACGAGCAGTACTTC. It translates to CASRGATGTIYEQYF.

Remarks on this clonotype: A single base separates this from a much larger clone, so it may be a read error. J is TRBJ2-3 and V is TRBV29-1; D remains unclear. The CDR3 spans 13 residues. CDR1 is SQVTM and CDR2 is ANQGSEA in the germline V gene. V was shortened by 7 bases and J by 7 bases, with 18 bases between the two germline ends. The DNA for the CDR3 is TGCAGCGCTGACGAAGGCGGCTCGTATACGCAGTATTTT. Protein sequence: CSADEGGSYTQYF.

J is TRBJ2-5 and V is TRBV4-2, with 12 bases identical to TRBD2. The J call may be in error: the DNA end matches TRBJ2-7 better. This CDR3 comprises 17 residues. Germline assignment: CDR1 LGHNA and CDR2 YNFKEQ. The CDR3 nucleotides are TGTGCCAGCAGCCAAGATTGGCTAGCGGGAGGGCCCCACGAGCAGTACTTC. Residues: CASSQDWLAGGPHEQYF.

This clonotype occurred a few times. The chain uses TRBV7-3 and TRBJ1-1, with D hard to call. This CDR3 spans 13 amino acids. Trimming shortened V by 4 bases and J by 6 bases, and 12 bases separated the two germline ends. Germline assignment: CDR1 SGHTA and CDR2 FQGTGA. The DNA for the CDR3 is TGTGCCAGCAGCTCCCGGGAAAGCCCTGAAGCTTTCTTT. Translated, it gives CASSSRESPEAFF. Combining the CDR3 with reference TRBV7-3 and TRBJ1-1 gives the whole variable domain GAGVSQTPSNKVTEKGKYVELRCDPISGHTALYWYRQSLGQGPEFLIYFQGTGAADDSGLPNDRFFAVRPEGSVSTLKIQRTERGDSAVYLCASSSRESPEAFFGQGTRLTVV.

The chain has TRBV7-2 and TRBJ1-4; 9 bases agree with TRBD1. Germline V lookup: CDR1 SGHTA, CDR2 FQGNSA. CDR3 length equals 14 residues. The J segment lost 8 bases and the V segment lost 5 bases, leaving 6 bases of the junction unmatched. DNA of the CDR3: TGTGCCAGCAGCCGACAGGGGGGCGACGAAAAACTGTTTTTT. Protein: CASSRQGGDEKLFF.

A few counts support this clonotype. The chain joins TRBV20-1 to TRBJ2-4; the D gene is possibly TRBD2 (5 bases). This CDR3 comprises 16 residues. Germline assignment: CDR1 DFQATT and CDR2 SNEGSKA (reference sequence). The V end was cut by 6 bases, the J end by 0 bases, with 18 bases between. The CDR3 loop reads CSAHGGPLLAKNIQYF. Written as DNA, the CDR3 is TGCAGTGCCCACGGCGGGCCACTATTAGCCAAAAACATTCAGTACTTC.

The rearrangement uses TRBV18 and TRBJ2-1, with D possibly TRBD1 on 5 matching bases. Judging by the DNA end, TRBJ2-7 fits better; the J call may be wrong. The CDR3 consists of 14 residues. Germline values: CDR1 KGHSH, CDR2 LQKENI. The CDR3 loop reads CASSKPTDSYEQYF. The CDR3 nucleotides read TGTGCCAGCTCAAAACCGACAGACTCCTACGAGCAGTACTTC.

This clonotype was recorded only once. The chain joins TRBV7-9 to TRBJ2-5; TRBD2 is a possible D gene (5 bases). CDR1 SEHNR and CDR2 FQNEAQ come from the germline V gene (reference sequence). The CDR3 covers 16 residues. Trimming removed 2 bases from V and 3 bases from J, with 16 bases in between. CDR3: CASSLRDIGPKETQYF. CDR3 coding DNA: TGTGCCAGCAGCTTACGGGATATCGGACCCAAAGAGACCCAGTACTTC.

For the CDR3, the DNA is TGCGCCAGCAGCACACAGGGTCGGTTGAATGAGCAGTTCTTC. Translated: CASSTQGRLNEQFF. V usage is TRBV5-1 and J usage is TRBJ2-1; a possible D gene is TRBD1 (6 bases). Germline V lookup: CDR1 SGHRS, CDR2 YFSETQ. Trimming took 4 bases from V and 7 from J, leaving 15 bases between them. CDR3 size: 14 residues. Full variable domain (missing parts from reference TRBV5-1 and TRBJ2-1): KAGVTQTPRYLIKTRGQQVTLSCSPISGHRSVSWYQQTPGQGLQFLFEYFSETQRNKGNFPGRFSGRQFSNSRSEMNVSTLELGDSALYLCASSTQGRLNEQFFGPGTRLTVL.

Remarks on this clonotype: A much larger clone differs from this one at a single base, so this may be a read error. The chain employs TRBV20-1 and TRBJ2-7; TRBD1 matches at 7 bases. The CDR3 totals 12 residues. The germline V gene has CDR1 DFQATT and CDR2 SNEGSKA (reference sequence). The chain's CDR3 is CSEQGISYEQNF. The CDR3 bases are TGCAGTGAACAGGGGATCTCCTACGAGCAGAACTTC.

The chain links TRBV29-1 to TRBJ2-3; TRBD2 matches 10 bases. This CDR3 has 14 amino acids. The V gene end was trimmed by 4 bases and the J gene end by 7 bases; junction bases not matched to a gene: 8. Per the germline V gene, CDR1 is SQVTM and CDR2 is ANQGSEA. The CDR3 sequence is CSVGASGSVNTQYF. DNA of the CDR3: TGCAGCGTTGGCGCTAGCGGGAGTGTGAATACGCAGTATTTT.

With regard to this clonotype: A much larger clone lies one base from this, so it may be a read error. This chain joins TRBV4-3 and TRBJ2-6; TRBD1 is a possible D gene (5 bases). The length of the CDR3 is 16 residues. Germline V gene data show CDR1 as LGHNA and CDR2 as YSLEER. As DNA, the CDR3 is TGCGCCAGCAGCCAATCGGCAGATCCTGGGGCCAACCTCCTGACTTTC. It specifies CASSQSADPGANLLTF.

This clonotype occurred a few times. The chain uses TRBV20-1 and TRBJ2-5, with D unresolved. V lost 5 bases to trimming and J lost 1 base, with 8 bases between them. The germline V gene has CDR1 DFQATT and CDR2 SNEGSKA (reference sequence). This CDR3 contains 12 residues. The DNA of the CDR3 is TGCAGTGCTCAGACGGCCCAAGAGACCCAGTACTTC. This sequence encodes CSAQTAQETQYF.